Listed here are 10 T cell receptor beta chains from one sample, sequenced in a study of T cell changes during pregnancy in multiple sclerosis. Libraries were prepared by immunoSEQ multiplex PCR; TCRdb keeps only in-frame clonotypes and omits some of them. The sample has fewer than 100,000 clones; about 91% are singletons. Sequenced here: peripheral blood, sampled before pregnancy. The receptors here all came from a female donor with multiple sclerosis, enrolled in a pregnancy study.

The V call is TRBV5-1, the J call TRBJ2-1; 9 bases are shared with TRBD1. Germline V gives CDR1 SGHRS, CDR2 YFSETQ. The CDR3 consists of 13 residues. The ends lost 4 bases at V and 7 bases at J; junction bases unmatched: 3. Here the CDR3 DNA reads TGCGCCAGCAGCGGACAGGGGAGGAATGAGCAGTTCTTC. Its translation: CASSGQGRNEQFF.

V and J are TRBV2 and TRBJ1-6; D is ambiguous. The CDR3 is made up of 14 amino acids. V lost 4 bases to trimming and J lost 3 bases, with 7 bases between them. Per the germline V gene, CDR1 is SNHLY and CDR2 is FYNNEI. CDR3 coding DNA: TGTGCCAGCAGTGTTCGGGACTATAATTCACCCCTCCACTTT. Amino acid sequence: CASSVRDYNSPLHF. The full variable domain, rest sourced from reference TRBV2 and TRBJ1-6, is EPEVTQTPSHQVTQMGQEVILRCVPISNHLYFYWYRQILGQKVEFLVSFYNNEISEKSEIFDDQFSVERPDGSNFTLKIRSTKLEDSAMYFCASSVRDYNSPLHFGNGTRLTVT.

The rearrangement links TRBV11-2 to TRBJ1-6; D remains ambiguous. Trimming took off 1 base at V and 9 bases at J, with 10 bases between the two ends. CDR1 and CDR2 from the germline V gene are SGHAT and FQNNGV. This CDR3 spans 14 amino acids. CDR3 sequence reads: CASSLGVGGSPLHF. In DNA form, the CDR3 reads TGTGCCAGCAGCTTAGGCGTCGGAGGTTCACCCCTCCACTTT.

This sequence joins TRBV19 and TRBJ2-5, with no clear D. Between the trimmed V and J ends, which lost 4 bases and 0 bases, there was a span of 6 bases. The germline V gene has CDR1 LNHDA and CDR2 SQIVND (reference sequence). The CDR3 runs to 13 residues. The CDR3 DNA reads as TGTGCCAGTAGTACCAATCACCAAGAGACCCAGTACTTC. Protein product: CASSTNHQETQYF.

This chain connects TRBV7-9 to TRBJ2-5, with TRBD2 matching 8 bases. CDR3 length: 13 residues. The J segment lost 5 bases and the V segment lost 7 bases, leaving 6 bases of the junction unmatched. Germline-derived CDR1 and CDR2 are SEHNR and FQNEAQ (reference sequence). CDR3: CASKAGGEETQYF. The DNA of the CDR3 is TGTGCCAGCAAGGCGGGGGGAGAGGAGACCCAGTACTTC.

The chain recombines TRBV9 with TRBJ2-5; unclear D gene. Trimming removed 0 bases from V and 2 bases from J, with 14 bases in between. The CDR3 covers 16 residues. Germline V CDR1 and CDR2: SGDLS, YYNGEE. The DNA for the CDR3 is TGTGCCAGCAGCGTAGGGGCAAAGAGCATTCAAGAGACCCAGTACTTC. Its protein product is CASSVGAKSIQETQYF.

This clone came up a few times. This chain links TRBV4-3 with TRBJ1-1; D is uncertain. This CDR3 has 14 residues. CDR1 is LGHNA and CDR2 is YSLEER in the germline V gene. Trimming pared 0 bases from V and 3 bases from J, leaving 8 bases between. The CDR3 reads CASSQDGGYTEAFF. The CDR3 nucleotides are TGCGCCAGCAGCCAAGATGGAGGGTACACTGAAGCTTTCTTT.

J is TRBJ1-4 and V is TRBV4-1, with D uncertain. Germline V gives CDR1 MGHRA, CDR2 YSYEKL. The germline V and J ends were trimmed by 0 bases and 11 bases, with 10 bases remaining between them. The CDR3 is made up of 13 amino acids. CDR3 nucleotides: TGCGCCAGCAGCCAAGAACTCGAGAGGAAACTGTTTTTT. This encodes CASSQELERKLFF.

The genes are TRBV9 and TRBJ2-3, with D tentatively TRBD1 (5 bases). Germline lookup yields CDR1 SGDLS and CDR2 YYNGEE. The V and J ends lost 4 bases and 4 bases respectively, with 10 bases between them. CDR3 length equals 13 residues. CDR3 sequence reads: CASSLEGADTQYF. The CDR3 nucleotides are TGTGCCAGCAGCCTTGAAGGGGCAGATACGCAGTATTTT.

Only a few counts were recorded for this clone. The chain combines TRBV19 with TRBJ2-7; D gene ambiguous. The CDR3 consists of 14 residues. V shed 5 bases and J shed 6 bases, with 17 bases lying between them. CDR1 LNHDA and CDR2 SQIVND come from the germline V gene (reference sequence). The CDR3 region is CASSVSPLVGEQYF. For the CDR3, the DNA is TGTGCCAGTAGTGTATCCCCTCTCGTCGGCGAGCAGTACTTC.